The 8 T cell receptor beta chains below come from one sample, sequenced in a study of cytomegalovirus exposure and HLA in healthy donors. The PCR was carried out with 60 Vbeta primers and 13 Jbeta primers. Data came from immunoSEQ multiplex PCR; TCRdb stores just in-frame clones and leaves some out. The sample holds about 140,000 clones, 70% to 85% seen once. Specimen: PBMCs. The origin of the receptors is a middle-aged woman in good health and CMV-seronegative.

J is TRBJ2-3 and V is TRBV6-5; the match to TRBD2 covers 13 bases. This CDR3 is 16 amino acids long. Germline V lookup: CDR1 MNHEY, CDR2 SVGAGI. V shed 4 bases and J 6 bases; nucleotides not matched to a gene: 7. CDR3 sequence: CASSWTSGSTRDTQYF. The CDR3, as DNA: TGTGCCAGCAGTTGGACTAGCGGGAGTACTAGGGATACGCAGTATTTT.

The chain combines TRBV6-6 with TRBJ2-1, with 8 bases fitting TRBD1. V gave up 6 bases and J gave up 5 bases; unmatched junction bases: 12. This CDR3 region has 16 residues. Germline V gives CDR1 MNHNY, CDR2 SVGAGI (reference sequence). The chain's CDR3 is CASRKTRDRRNNEQFF. DNA of the CDR3: TGTGCCAGCAGAAAAACCCGGGACAGGAGAAACAATGAGCAGTTCTTC.

The V and J genes are TRBV4-3 and TRBJ2-1; D call uncertain. The CDR3 consists of 16 residues. Trimming pared 3 bases from V and 0 bases from J, leaving 12 bases between. CDR1 and CDR2 from the germline V gene are LGHNA and YSLEER. The CDR3 reads CASSQESSSSYNEQFF. CDR3 DNA: TGCGCCAGCAGCCAGGAGTCGAGTAGCTCCTACAATGAGCAGTTCTTC.

The chain employs TRBV18 and TRBJ1-4, with TRBD1 matching over 7 bases. From germline, CDR1 is KGHSH and CDR2 LQKENI. CDR3 length: 16 residues. V lost 2 bases to trimming and J lost 3 bases; unmatched junction nucleotides: 6. DNA of the CDR3: TGTGCCAGCTCACCATTGCAGGGGGTCGCTAATGAAAAACTGTTTTTT. This sequence encodes CASSPLQGVANEKLFF.

This chain links TRBV5-1 with TRBJ2-3; D remains ambiguous. The CDR3 is made up of 12 amino acids. V lost 3 bases, J lost 6 bases, and 8 bases lay in between. Per germline, CDR1 SGHRS and CDR2 YFSETQ. CDR3 in amino acids: CASSSQWDTQYF. The CDR3 region has the DNA TGCGCCAGCAGCTCCCAGTGGGATACGCAGTATTTT. The full variable domain, in which reference TRBV5-1 and TRBJ2-3 provide the parts outside the CDR3, is KAGVTQTPRYLIKTRGQQVTLSCSPISGHRSVSWYQQTPGQGLQFLFEYFSETQRNKGNFPGRFSGRQFSNSRSEMNVSTLELGDSALYLCASSSQWDTQYFGPGTRLTVL.

The V and J genes are TRBV7-3 and TRBJ2-5; 9 bases agree with TRBD1. This CDR3 has 15 residues. CDR1 is SGHTA and CDR2 is FQGTGA in the germline V gene. V gave up 4 bases and J gave up 2 bases; unmatched junction bases: 5. This CDR3 is CASSSTGGGQETQYF. In DNA form, the CDR3 reads TGTGCCAGCAGCTCTACAGGGGGCGGACAAGAGACCCAGTACTTC. Full variable domain (missing parts from reference TRBV7-3 and TRBJ2-5): GAGVSQTPSNKVTEKGKYVELRCDPISGHTALYWYRQSLGQGPEFLIYFQGTGAADDSGLPNDRFFAVRPEGSVSTLKIQRTERGDSAVYLCASSSTGGGQETQYFGPGTRLLVL.

This chain links TRBV15 with TRBJ2-1; the D is unclear. V was clipped by 5 bases and J by 4 bases, with 3 bases between them. Germline V CDR1 and CDR2: LNHNV, YYDKDF (reference sequence). The CDR3 extends over 11 amino acids. The CDR3, as DNA: TGTGCCACCAGCGTATACAATGAGCAGTTCTTC. It translates to CATSVYNEQFF. Filled out from reference TRBV15 and TRBJ2-1, the complete variable domain reads DAMVIQNPRYQVTQFGKPVTLSCSQTLNHNVMYWYQQKSSQAPKLLFHYYDKDFNNEADTPDNFQSRRPNTSFCFLDIRSPGLGDTAMYLCATSVYNEQFFGPGTRLTVL.

The chain uses TRBV7-9 and TRBJ2-7, with D maybe TRBD2 (5 bases). Trimming took off 4 bases at V and 0 bases at J, with 13 bases between the two ends. Germline CDR1 and CDR2: SEHNR and FQNEAQ (reference sequence). This CDR3 contains 15 residues. CDR3 nucleotides: TGTGCCAGCAGCTCGCCGCGGGCGTACTCCTACGAGCAGTACTTC. It codes for CASSSPRAYSYEQYF.